This entry lists 10 T cell receptor beta chains sequenced from one sample in a study of technical replicates of blood from a handful of donors. The table came from immunoSEQ multiplex PCR; TCRdb's copy has only in-frame clones and leaves some out. The sample includes roughly 100,000 clones, nearly 97% of them seen just once. The sequenced sample was T cells isolated from PBMCs. These receptors were collected from a human donor in good health.

The chain carries TRBV7-9 and TRBJ2-3, with a possible D match to TRBD1 (5 bases). The V gene's germline CDR1 is SEHNR and CDR2 FQNEAQ (reference sequence). CDR3 size: 13 residues. V lost 1 base and J lost 14, with 16 bases in between. The CDR3 DNA reads TGTGCCAGCAGCTTAGGCCCGGACACCTCCGCGTATTTT. It translates to CASSLGPDTSAYF. The entire variable domain, with the rest obtained from reference TRBV7-9 and TRBJ2-3, is as follows: DTGVSQNPRHKITKRGQNVTFRCDPISEHNRLYWYRQTLGQGPEFLTYFQNEAQLEKSRLLSDRFSAERPKGSFSTLEIQRTEQGDSAMYLCASSLGPDTSAYFGPGTRLTVL.

Only one count was recorded for this clone. The V gene is TRBV19, the J gene TRBJ2-1, with D possibly being TRBD2 (5 bases). Germline lookup yields CDR1 LNHDA and CDR2 SQIVND (reference sequence). V lost 3 bases and J lost 8, with 8 bases in between. The CDR3 length is 12 residues. The CDR3 sequence is CASSIEGDEQFF. The CDR3, as DNA: TGTGCCAGTAGTATTGAGGGAGATGAGCAGTTCTTC.

This chain links TRBV9 with TRBJ1-4, with 7 positions matching TRBD1. CDR1 is SGDLS, CDR2 YYNGEE, per germline. The CDR3 runs to 16 residues. V was clipped by 3 bases and J by 4 bases; unmatched bases: 9. The CDR3 here is CASSGRGTESNEKLFF. The CDR3 bases are TGTGCCAGCAGCGGCCGTGGGACAGAGAGTAATGAAAAACTGTTTTTT.

V gene TRBV6-1 combines with J gene TRBJ1-5; 7 bases are shared with TRBD1. Germline trimming cut 6 bases from V and 4 bases from J; bases unmatched to any gene: 6. CDR1 and CDR2 (germline): MNHNS, SASEGT. This CDR3 region has 14 residues. CDR3 DNA sequence: TGTGCCAGCAGGGGAACAGGGGTGAATCAGCCCCAGCATTTT. It codes for CASRGTGVNQPQHF.

The chain is built from TRBV14 and TRBJ2-3; TRBD2 aligns across 10 bases. Germline values: CDR1 SGHDN, CDR2 FVKESK. The CDR3 length is 18 residues. V shed 4 bases, J shed 0 bases, and the junction held 10 bases outside the gene matches. CDR3 sequence reads: CASSPASGGPLSTDTQYF. The CDR3 nucleotides are TGTGCCAGCAGCCCCGCTAGCGGGGGTCCTCTTAGCACAGATACGCAGTATTTT. The full variable domain, rest sourced from reference TRBV14 and TRBJ2-3, is EAGVTQFPSHSVIEKGQTVTLRCDPISGHDNLYWYRRVMGKEIKFLLHFVKESKQDESGMPNNRFLAERTGGTYSTLKVQPAELEDSGVYFCASSPASGGPLSTDTQYFGPGTRLTVL.

The chain combines TRBV7-8 with TRBJ1-1, with 8 bases lining up with TRBD1. The V and J ends lost 4 bases and 11 bases, in that order; junction bases with no gene match: 12. Germline assignment: CDR1 SGHVS and CDR2 FQNEAQ. The CDR3 runs to 14 residues. For the CDR3, the DNA is TGTGCCAGCAGCTCACCCCAGGGGGCCCCTGGGGCTTTCTTT. As protein: CASSSPQGAPGAFF. Full variable domain (outside the CDR3, taken from reference TRBV7-8 and TRBJ1-1): GAGVSQSPRYKVAKRGQDVALRCDPISGHVSLFWYQQALGQGPEFLTYFQNEAQLDKSGLPSDRFFAERPEGSVSTLKIQRTQQEDSAVYLCASSSPQGAPGAFFGQGTRLTVV.

The chain recombines TRBV7-9 with TRBJ2-5; 12 nucleotides line up with TRBD2. The germline V gene has CDR1 SEHNR and CDR2 FQNEAQ (reference sequence). The CDR3 has 17 amino acids. V gave up 4 bases and J gave up 5 bases; unmatched junction bases: 11. The CDR3 spells CASSSQLAGGSRETQYF. CDR3 DNA: TGTGCCAGCAGCTCTCAACTAGCGGGGGGCTCAAGGGAGACCCAGTACTTC.

This clone was detected only once. The chain recombines TRBV12-5 with TRBJ1-2, with 10 bases aligning to TRBD1. Losses at the gene ends were 2 bases for V and 4 bases for J; bases not matched to a gene: 7. This CDR3 contains 16 residues. The germline V gene encodes CDR1 LGHNT and CDR2 FRNRAP. The CDR3 spells CASGLTGTGVPYGYTF. CDR3 nucleotide sequence: TGTGCTAGTGGTTTGACCGGGACAGGGGTTCCCTATGGCTACACCTTC.

The genes are TRBV27 and TRBJ1-1; D gene ambiguous. Germline V gene data show CDR1 as MNHEY and CDR2 as SMNVEV (reference sequence). Trimming took off 5 bases at V and 3 bases at J, with 10 bases between the two ends. The CDR3 has 13 amino acids. The CDR3, as DNA: TGTGCCAGCAGTACTTCATATTACACTGAAGCTTTCTTT. Protein product: CASSTSYYTEAFF.

The chain joins TRBV4-1 to TRBJ1-4; D is unclear. The CDR3 length is 13 residues. V lost 1 base and J 4 bases, leaving 4 bases between the germline ends. Per germline, CDR1 MGHRA and CDR2 YSYEKL. The CDR3 sequence: CASSQGGNEKLFF. In DNA, the CDR3 is TGCGCCAGCAGCCAAGGAGGTAATGAAAAACTGTTTTTT.